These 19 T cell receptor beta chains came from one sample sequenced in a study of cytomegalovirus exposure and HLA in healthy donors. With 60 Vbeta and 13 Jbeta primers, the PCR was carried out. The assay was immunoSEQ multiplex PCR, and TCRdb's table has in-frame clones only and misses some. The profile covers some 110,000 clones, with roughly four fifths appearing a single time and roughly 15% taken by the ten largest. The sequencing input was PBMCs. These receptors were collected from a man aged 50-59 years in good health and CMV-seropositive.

This CDR3 is CASRGQYSNQPQHF. The CDR3 bases are TGTGCCAGCAGAGGACAGTATAGCAATCAGCCCCAGCATTTT. The chain links TRBV5-6 to TRBJ1-5; maybe TRBD1 (6 bases). Trimming removed 5 bases at V and 0 bases at J, with 9 bases between. There are 14 residues in the CDR3. The V gene's germline CDR1 is SGHDT and CDR2 YYEEEE.

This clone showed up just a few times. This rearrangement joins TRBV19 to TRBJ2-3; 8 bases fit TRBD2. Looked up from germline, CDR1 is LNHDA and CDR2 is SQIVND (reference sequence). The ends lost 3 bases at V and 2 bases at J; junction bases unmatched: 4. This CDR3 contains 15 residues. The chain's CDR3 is CASSIGGRPTDTQYF. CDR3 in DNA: TGTGCCAGTAGTATTGGCGGGAGGCCCACAGATACGCAGTATTTT.

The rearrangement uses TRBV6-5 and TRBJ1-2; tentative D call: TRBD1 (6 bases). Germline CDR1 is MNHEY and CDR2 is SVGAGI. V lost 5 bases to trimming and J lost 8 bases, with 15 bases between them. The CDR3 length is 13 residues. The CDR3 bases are TGTGCCAGCAGTCCTCAGGGGTCGAGAGGCTACACCTTC. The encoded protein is CASSPQGSRGYTF.

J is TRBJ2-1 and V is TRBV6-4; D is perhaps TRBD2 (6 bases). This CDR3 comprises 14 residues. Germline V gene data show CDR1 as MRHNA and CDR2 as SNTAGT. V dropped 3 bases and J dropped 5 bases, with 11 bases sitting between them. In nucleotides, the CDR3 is TGTGCCAGCAGTGAGCAACTAGCCAACAATGAGCAGTTCTTC. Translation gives CASSEQLANNEQFF.

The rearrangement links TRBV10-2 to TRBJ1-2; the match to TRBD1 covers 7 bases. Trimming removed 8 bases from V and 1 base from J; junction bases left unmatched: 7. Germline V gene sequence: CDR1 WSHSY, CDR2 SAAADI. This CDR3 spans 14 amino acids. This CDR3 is CASVGGTVNYGYTF. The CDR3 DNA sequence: TGCGCCAGCGTTGGAGGGACAGTTAACTATGGCTACACCTTC.

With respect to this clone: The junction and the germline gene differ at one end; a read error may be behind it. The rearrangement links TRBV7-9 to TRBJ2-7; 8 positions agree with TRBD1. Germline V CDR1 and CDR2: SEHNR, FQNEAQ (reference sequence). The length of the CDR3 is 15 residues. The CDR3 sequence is CSSSLAQGAKYEQYF. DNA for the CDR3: TGTTCCAGCAGCTTAGCCCAGGGGGCGAAATACGAGCAGTACTTC. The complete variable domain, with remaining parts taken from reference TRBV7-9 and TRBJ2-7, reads DTGVSQNPRHKITKRGQNVTFRCDPISEHNRLYWYRQTLGQGPEFLTYFQNEAQLEKSRLLSDRFSAERPKGSFSTLEIQRTEQGDSAMYLCSSSLAQGAKYEQYFGPGTRLTVT.

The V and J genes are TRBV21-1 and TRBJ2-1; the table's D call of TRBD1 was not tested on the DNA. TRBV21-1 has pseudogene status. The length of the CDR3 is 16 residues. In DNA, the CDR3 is TGTGCCAGCAGACTACGACAGGGGGTAGTGGGGAATGAGCAGTTCTTC. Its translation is CASRLRQGVVGNEQFF.

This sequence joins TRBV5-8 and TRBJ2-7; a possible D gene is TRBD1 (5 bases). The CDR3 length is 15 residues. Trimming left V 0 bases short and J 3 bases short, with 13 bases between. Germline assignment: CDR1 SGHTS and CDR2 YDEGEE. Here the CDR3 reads CASSLGQFISYEQYF. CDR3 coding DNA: TGTGCCAGCAGCTTGGGACAGTTCATTAGCTACGAGCAGTACTTC.

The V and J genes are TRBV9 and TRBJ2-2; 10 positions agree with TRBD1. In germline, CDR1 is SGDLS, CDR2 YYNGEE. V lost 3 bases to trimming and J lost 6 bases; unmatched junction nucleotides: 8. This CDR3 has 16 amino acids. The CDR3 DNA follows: TGTGCCAGCAGCGGGCGACAGGGGGCGCTGTCCGGGGAGCTGTTTTTT. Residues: CASSGRQGALSGELFF.

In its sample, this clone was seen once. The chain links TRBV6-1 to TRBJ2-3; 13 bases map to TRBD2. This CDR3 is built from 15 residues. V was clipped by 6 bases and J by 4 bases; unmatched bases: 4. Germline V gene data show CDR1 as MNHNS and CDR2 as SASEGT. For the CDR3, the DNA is TGTGCCAGCAGGCTACTAGCGGGAGGGGCAGATACGCAGTATTTT. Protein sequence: CASRLLAGGADTQYF.

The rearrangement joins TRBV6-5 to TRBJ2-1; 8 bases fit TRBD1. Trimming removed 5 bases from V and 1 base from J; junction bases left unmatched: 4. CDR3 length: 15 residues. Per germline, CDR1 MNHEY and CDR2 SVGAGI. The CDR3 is CASSLTGGSYNEQFF. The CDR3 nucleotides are TGTGCCAGCAGTCTCACAGGGGGATCCTACAATGAGCAGTTCTTC.

The CDR3 loop reads CASSSTTRYNYGYTF. In DNA, the CDR3 is TGTGCCAGCAGTTCGACCACGCGGTATAACTATGGCTACACCTTC. The gene calls are TRBV6-6 and TRBJ1-2; D is ambiguous. The CDR3 covers 15 residues. The V end was cut by 4 bases, the J end by 1 base, with 13 bases between. Germline V gives CDR1 MNHNY, CDR2 SVGAGI (reference sequence).

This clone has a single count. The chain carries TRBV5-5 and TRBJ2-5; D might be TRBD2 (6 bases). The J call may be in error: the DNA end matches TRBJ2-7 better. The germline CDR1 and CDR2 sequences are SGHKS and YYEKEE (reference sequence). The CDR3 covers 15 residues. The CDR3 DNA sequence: TGTGCCAGCAGGGGCCCGGGACTTATCTCCTACGAGCAGTACTTC. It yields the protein CASRGPGLISYEQYF.

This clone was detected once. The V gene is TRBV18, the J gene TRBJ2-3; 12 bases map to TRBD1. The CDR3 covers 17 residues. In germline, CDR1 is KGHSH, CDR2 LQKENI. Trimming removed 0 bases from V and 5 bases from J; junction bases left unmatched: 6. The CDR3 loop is CASSPPRGTGGEDTQYF. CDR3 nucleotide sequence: TGTGCCAGCTCACCACCTAGGGGGACAGGGGGCGAAGATACGCAGTATTTT.

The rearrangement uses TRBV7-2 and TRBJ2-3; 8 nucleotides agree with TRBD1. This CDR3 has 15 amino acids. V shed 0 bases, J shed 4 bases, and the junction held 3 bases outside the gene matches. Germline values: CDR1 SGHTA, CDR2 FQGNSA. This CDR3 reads CASSLASGGADTQYF. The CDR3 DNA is TGTGCCAGCAGCTTAGCCTCAGGGGGCGCAGATACGCAGTATTTT. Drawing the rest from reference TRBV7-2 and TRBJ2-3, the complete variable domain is GAGVSQSPSNKVTEKGKDVELRCDPISGHTALYWYRQSLGQGLEFLIYFQGNSAPDKSGLPSDRFSAERTGGSVSTLTIQRTQQEDSAVYLCASSLASGGADTQYFGPGTRLTVL.

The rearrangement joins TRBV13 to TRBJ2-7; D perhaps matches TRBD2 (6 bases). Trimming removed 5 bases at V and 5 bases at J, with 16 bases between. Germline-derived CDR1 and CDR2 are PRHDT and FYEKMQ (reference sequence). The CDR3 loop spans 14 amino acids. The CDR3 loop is CASSLRGAPDEQYF. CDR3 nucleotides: TGTGCCAGCAGCCTGCGGGGCGCCCCGGACGAGCAGTACTTC.

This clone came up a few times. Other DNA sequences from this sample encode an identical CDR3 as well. The CDR3 nucleotides are TGTGCCAGCAGTTACTCCGGACAGGGAGTCACAGATACGCAGTATTTT. Its protein is CASSYSGQGVTDTQYF. The V gene is TRBV6-5, the J gene TRBJ2-3, with TRBD1 matching 8 bases. Trimming took 0 bases from V and 2 from J; bases not matched to a gene: 4. The CDR3 loop spans 16 amino acids. In germline, CDR1 is MNHEY, CDR2 SVGAGI.

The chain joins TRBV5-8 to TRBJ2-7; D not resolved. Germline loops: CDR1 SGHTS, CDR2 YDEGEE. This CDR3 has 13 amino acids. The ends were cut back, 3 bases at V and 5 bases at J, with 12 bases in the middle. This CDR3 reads CASSSAGSHEQYF. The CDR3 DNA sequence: TGTGCCAGCAGCTCCGCAGGATCCCACGAGCAGTACTTC. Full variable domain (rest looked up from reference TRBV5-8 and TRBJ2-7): EAGVTQSPTHLIKTRGQQATLRCSPISGHTSVYWYQQALGLGLQFLLWYDEGEERNRGNFPPRFSGRQFPNYSSELNVNALELEDSALYLCASSSAGSHEQYFGPGTRLTVT.

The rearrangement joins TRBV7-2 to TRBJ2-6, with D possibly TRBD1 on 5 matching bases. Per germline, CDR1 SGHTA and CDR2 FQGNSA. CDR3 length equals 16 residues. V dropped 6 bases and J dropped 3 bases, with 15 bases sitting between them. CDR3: CASSSRLGVGANVLTF. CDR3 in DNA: TGTGCCAGCAGTTCCCGCCTAGGGGTTGGGGCCAACGTCCTGACTTTC.